Following are 21 T cell receptor beta chains from one sample sequenced in a study of shared T cell receptors in the human thymus. The protocol was immunoSEQ multiplex PCR, while the TCRdb copy is restricted to in-frame clones and leaves out a portion. Here the sample spans approximately 660,000 clones, around 89% being singletons. These data were likewise used in another study, on human thymus T cells.

What was sequenced was thymocytes. All receptors derive from a boy younger than two with a congenital heart defect.

The chain employs TRBV30 and TRBJ2-3; 7 bases match TRBD2. The CDR3 contains 15 residues. Germline CDR1 and CDR2: GTSNPN and SVGIG (reference sequence). J gave up 6 bases and V 0 bases, and 9 bases lay outside the gene matches. In nucleotides, the CDR3 is TGTGCCTGGAGTGTTCTAGCGGATCACCCGGATACGCAGTATTTT. Its translation: CAWSVLADHPDTQYF.

This CDR3 is CASSQDGWPGGNEQFF. DNA for the CDR3: TGTGCCAGCAGCCAAGATGGCTGGCCTGGGGGGAATGAGCAGTTCTTC. The rearrangement links TRBV14 to TRBJ2-1; D is possibly TRBD2 (6 bases). Germline CDR1 SGHDN, CDR2 FVKESK. V gave up 0 bases and J gave up 7 bases, with 16 bases separating them. The CDR3 is 16 amino acids. Filled out from reference TRBV14 and TRBJ2-1, the complete variable domain reads EAGVTQFPSHSVIEKGQTVTLRCDPISGHDNLYWYRRVMGKEIKFLLHFVKESKQDESGMPNNRFLAERTGGTYSTLKVQPAELEDSGVYFCASSQDGWPGGNEQFFGPGTRLTVL.

The chain couples TRBV11-1 to TRBJ1-1, with D uncertain. Trimming left V 4 bases short and J 4 bases short, with 19 bases between. The CDR3 sequence is 16 residues long. Germline loops: CDR1 SGHAT, CDR2 FQDESV (reference sequence). The DNA of the CDR3 is TGTGCCAGCAGCTCTTTTATGGGAGTGCAGAGCACTGAAGCTTTCTTT. Translated, it gives CASSSFMGVQSTEAFF. The whole variable domain, filled in from reference TRBV11-1 and TRBJ1-1, reads EAEVAQSPRYKITEKSQAVAFWCDPISGHATLYWYRQILGQGPELLVQFQDESVVDDSQLPKDRFSAERLKGVDSTLKIQPAELGDSAMYLCASSSFMGVQSTEAFFGQGTRLTVV.

The rearrangement joins TRBV6-1 to TRBJ2-3, with 8 nucleotides matching TRBD1. The CDR3 sequence is 20 residues long. With V trimmed by 0 bases and J by 0 bases, 14 bases remained unmatched. Looked up from germline, CDR1 is MNHNS and CDR2 is SASEGT. CDR3 nucleotide sequence: TGTGCCAGCAGTGAAGCAGCCGCAGGGGGCCCATTCGCTAGCACAGATACGCAGTATTTT. Translated, it gives CASSEAAAGGPFASTDTQYF.

The chain couples TRBV9 to TRBJ2-7; TRBD1 is a possible D gene (6 bases). Germline assignment: CDR1 SGDLS and CDR2 YYNGEE. The CDR3 is 15 residues long. Trimming stripped 0 bases from V and 5 bases from J, with 15 bases between. In nucleotides, the CDR3 is TGTGCCAGCAGCGTAGCTGGGGGCACACCCCACGAGCAGTACTTC. Its protein product is CASSVAGGTPHEQYF.

The V gene is TRBV7-2, the J gene TRBJ2-7, with D unclear. V was cut by 2 bases and J by 4 bases, with 6 bases left in between. Germline V CDR1 and CDR2: SGHTA, FQGNSA. This CDR3 has 12 amino acids. The CDR3 region is CASSLHGYEQYF. DNA of the CDR3: TGTGCCAGCAGCTTACACGGGTACGAGCAGTACTTC.

The CDR3 DNA reads as TGTGCCAGCAGCTTAGCCCGGGACAGGGAGGGAATTAATGAAAAACTGTTTTTT. The encoded protein is CASSLARDREGINEKLFF. The J gene is TRBJ1-4, the V gene TRBV7-9; 9 bases agree with TRBD1. The V segment lost 0 bases and the J segment 4 bases; nucleotides outside the gene matches: 9. CDR1 SEHNR and CDR2 FQNEAQ come from the germline V gene (reference sequence). The CDR3 has 18 amino acids.

The rearrangement links TRBV28 to TRBJ1-2, with D perhaps matching TRBD1 (5 bases). This CDR3 region has 14 residues. From germline, CDR1 is MDHEN and CDR2 SYDVKM. Trimming removed 2 bases at V and 6 bases at J, with 13 bases between. The CDR3 is CASSLGAGGDGYTF. CDR3 DNA: TGTGCCAGCAGTTTAGGGGCCGGGGGGGATGGCTACACCTTC.

The rearrangement links TRBV28 to TRBJ1-1; a possible D gene is TRBD1 (6 bases). Trimming cost V 2 bases and J 0 bases, with 13 bases left between them. CDR3 length: 16 amino acids. Germline CDR1 and CDR2: MDHEN and SYDVKM. Written as DNA, the CDR3 is TGTGCCAGCAGTTTAGCTCAGGGGCTGCTGAACACTGAAGCTTTCTTT. It specifies CASSLAQGLLNTEAFF.

This chain joins TRBV5-4 and TRBJ2-1, with 7 bases lining up with TRBD1. The CDR3 spans 15 residues. The ends lost 2 bases at V and 7 bases at J; junction bases unmatched: 9. Germline CDR1 SGHNT, CDR2 YYREEE (reference sequence). In nucleotides, the CDR3 is TGTGCCAGCAGCTTAGTAAGACAGGGAAGGAATGAGCAGTTCTTC. This sequence encodes CASSLVRQGRNEQFF.

The chain employs TRBV25-1 and TRBJ2-3, with 8 bases matching TRBD1. The junction had 4 bases not matched to a gene; V was cut back by 4 bases and J by 4 bases. The germline CDR1 and CDR2 sequences are MGHDK and SYGVNS. This CDR3 comprises 14 residues. The DNA for the CDR3 is TGTGCCAGCAGTGCGGACAGGGTCCCAGATACGCAGTATTTT. It yields the protein CASSADRVPDTQYF.

The rearrangement joins TRBV27 to TRBJ2-4; tentative D call: TRBD1 (6 bases). Trimming took off 2 bases at V and 0 bases at J, with 11 bases between the two ends. The CDR3 covers 16 residues. The V gene's germline CDR1 is MNHEY and CDR2 SMNVEV (reference sequence). CDR3 sequence (DNA): TGTGCCAGCAGTTTAGCAGGGGTACTAGCCAAAAACATTCAGTACTTC. It specifies CASSLAGVLAKNIQYF.

V is TRBV7-9 and J is TRBJ2-1; 10 nucleotides agree with TRBD1. From germline, CDR1 is SEHNR and CDR2 FQNEAQ (reference sequence). The CDR3 is 15 residues long. The J segment lost 7 bases and the V segment lost 5 bases, leaving 8 bases of the junction unmatched. Here the CDR3 reads CASSRRQGAGNEQFF. The CDR3, as DNA: TGTGCCAGCAGCCGTAGACAGGGGGCTGGGAATGAGCAGTTCTTC. The full variable domain, with the rest looked up from reference TRBV7-9 and TRBJ2-1, is DTGVSQNPRHKITKRGQNVTFRCDPISEHNRLYWYRQTLGQGPEFLTYFQNEAQLEKSRLLSDRFSAERPKGSFSTLEIQRTEQGDSAMYLCASSRRQGAGNEQFFGPGTRLTVL.

The chain joins TRBV2 to TRBJ2-3; 10 bases are shared with TRBD2. V gave up 11 bases and J gave up 3 bases; unmatched junction bases: 23. This CDR3 is built from 19 residues. CDR1 and CDR2 (germline): SNHLY, FYNNEI. This CDR3 reads CAAALPPASGSNMTDTQYF. The CDR3 nucleotides read TGTGCCGCAGCATTGCCCCCAGCTAGCGGGAGTAACATGACAGATACGCAGTATTTT.

The chain recombines TRBV2 with TRBJ1-5; 7 bases fit TRBD1. Germline V gives CDR1 SNHLY, CDR2 FYNNEI. This CDR3 is 14 amino acids long. J gave up 4 bases and V 7 bases, and 7 bases lay outside the gene matches. The CDR3 DNA is TGTGCCAGCACCCCAGGGGGAAATAATCAGCCCCAGCATTTT. Encoded protein: CASTPGGNNQPQHF.

This clone was picked up a small number of times. J is TRBJ2-7 and V is TRBV11-3; 8 bases align to TRBD1. There are 14 residues in the CDR3. Per germline, CDR1 SGHNT and CDR2 YENEEA. V gave up 5 bases and J gave up 2 bases; unmatched junction bases: 5. CDR3 loop: CASSTGTGPYEQYF. The CDR3 DNA sequence: TGTGCCAGCAGCACCGGGACAGGCCCCTACGAGCAGTACTTC.

This clone was seen a handful of times. J is TRBJ2-5 and V is TRBV29-1; 12 positions match TRBD2. The germline CDR1 and CDR2 sequences are SQVTM and ANQGSEA. The CDR3 is made up of 15 amino acids. J was trimmed by 3 bases and V by 7 bases; bases with no gene match: 9. The CDR3 DNA reads TGCAGCGCACGGACTAGCGGGAACGGAGAAGAGACCCAGTACTTC. It codes for CSARTSGNGEETQYF.

The chain carries TRBV14 and TRBJ2-2, with D perhaps matching TRBD2 (6 bases). Germline V gene data show CDR1 as SGHDN and CDR2 as FVKESK. Deletions cut 4 bases from V and 7 bases from J, with 10 bases between. The CDR3 contains 13 residues. The CDR3, as DNA: TGTGCCAGCAGCCGTGGGAGGAGCGGGGAGCTGTTTTTT. Its protein is CASSRGRSGELFF.

This chain joins TRBV6-4 and TRBJ2-2; the match to TRBD2 covers 7 bases. The germline V gene encodes CDR1 MRHNA and CDR2 SNTAGT. The CDR3 extends over 12 amino acids. The V gene end was trimmed by 2 bases and the J gene end by 13 bases; junction bases not matched to a gene: 4. The CDR3 region has the DNA TGTGCCAGCAGTGACCGGACTAGTGGGCTGTTTTTT. Residues: CASSDRTSGLFF.

The chain joins TRBV27 to TRBJ1-2; TRBD1 matches 7 bases. Germline assignment: CDR1 MNHEY and CDR2 SMNVEV (reference sequence). The J segment lost 5 bases and the V segment lost 4 bases, leaving 13 bases of the junction unmatched. There are 16 residues in the CDR3. CDR3 DNA sequence: TGTGCCAGCAGTTCGACCCAAGACAGGGATGAATATGGCTACACCTTC. Its protein product is CASSSTQDRDEYGYTF.

The chain uses TRBV28 and TRBJ2-7; TRBD1 aligns across 9 bases. CDR1 is MDHEN and CDR2 is SYDVKM in the germline V gene. There are 15 residues in the CDR3. V lost 5 bases and J lost 3; bases outside the gene matches: 8. DNA of the CDR3: TGTGCCAGCAGTCCCGAAGGGACAGGGCACTACGAGCAGTACTTC. It is translated as CASSPEGTGHYEQYF.